What follows are 7 T cell receptor beta chains derived from one specimen sequenced in a study of T cell changes during pregnancy in multiple sclerosis. Sequenced by immunoSEQ multiplex PCR; TCRdb stores in-frame clones only, minus some. Among about 26,000 clones listed, approximately 92% were seen once. This sample comprised CD8+ T cells from peripheral blood mononuclear cells, obtained in the second trimester of pregnancy. The receptors stem from a female donor with multiple sclerosis, enrolled in a pregnancy study.

This chain joins TRBV7-9 and TRBJ2-2; D uncertain. Per germline, CDR1 SEHNR and CDR2 FQNEAQ (reference sequence). There are 14 residues in the CDR3. The V gene lost 5 bases and the J gene lost 4 bases, with 11 bases spanning the gap. CDR3 in amino acids: CASSRVSFTGELFF. CDR3 nucleotides: TGTGCCAGCAGCCGAGTTAGTTTCACCGGGGAGCTGTTTTTT.

This chain uses TRBV5-1 with TRBJ1-2, with D maybe TRBD1 (6 bases). The CDR3 length is 16 residues. CDR1 and CDR2 (germline): SGHRS, YFSETQ. Between the trimmed V and J ends, which lost 4 bases and 0 bases, there was a span of 16 bases. The CDR3: CASSVFSGQANYGYTF. Here the CDR3 DNA reads TGCGCCAGCAGCGTGTTCTCGGGACAAGCTAACTATGGCTACACCTTC.

This chain uses TRBV7-2 with TRBJ2-7, with D possibly being TRBD2 (5 bases). The length of the CDR3 is 16 residues. The V end lost 5 bases, the J end lost 4 bases, and 21 bases lay between the germline ends. Germline V gene lookup returns CDR1 SGHTA and CDR2 FQGNSA. The CDR3 here is CASSPRGVAGPYEQYF. The CDR3 region has the DNA TGTGCCAGCAGCCCCCGTGGAGTCGCGGGTCCGTACGAGCAGTACTTC.

The rearrangement joins TRBV11-3 to TRBJ2-3, with 10 bases fitting TRBD1. Losses at the gene ends were 5 bases for V and 3 bases for J; bases not matched to a gene: 8. Germline assignment: CDR1 SGHNT and CDR2 YENEEA. The CDR3 loop spans 16 amino acids. The CDR3 bases are TGTGCCAGCAGCCAATCGACAGGGGGCAATACAGATACGCAGTATTTT. This codes for CASSQSTGGNTDTQYF.

As regards this clone: A read error is possible here, since a much larger clone lies one base away. The V call is TRBV7-2, the J call TRBJ2-2; tentatively, D is TRBD1 (5 bases). The CDR3 runs 12 residues. Looked up from germline, CDR1 is SGHTA and CDR2 is FQGNSA. With 5 bases removed from V and 4 bases from J, the gap between germline ends came to 5 bases. This CDR3 reads CASSQGTGELFF. In nucleotides, the CDR3 is TGTGCCAGCAGCCAGGGCACCGGGGAGCTGTTTTTT.

The chain couples TRBV15 to TRBJ1-2; 8 bases fit TRBD1. The CDR3 totals 15 residues. Germline V gene data show CDR1 as LNHNV and CDR2 as YYDKDF (reference sequence). V shed 0 bases and J 3 bases; nucleotides not matched to a gene: 3. In DNA form, the CDR3 reads TGTGCCACCAGCAGAGACCGGACAGGGTACTATGGCTACACCTTC. It codes for CATSRDRTGYYGYTF.

The CDR3 reads CATSRDLVGTGGQPQHF. For the CDR3, the DNA is TGTGCCACCAGCAGAGACCTCGTTGGGACAGGGGGACAGCCCCAGCATTTT. The J gene is TRBJ1-5, the V gene TRBV15, with TRBD1 identical over 11 bases. The CDR3 runs to 17 residues. Germline loops: CDR1 LNHNV, CDR2 YYDKDF (reference sequence). V dropped 0 bases and J dropped 7; count of bases not matched to a gene: 8.